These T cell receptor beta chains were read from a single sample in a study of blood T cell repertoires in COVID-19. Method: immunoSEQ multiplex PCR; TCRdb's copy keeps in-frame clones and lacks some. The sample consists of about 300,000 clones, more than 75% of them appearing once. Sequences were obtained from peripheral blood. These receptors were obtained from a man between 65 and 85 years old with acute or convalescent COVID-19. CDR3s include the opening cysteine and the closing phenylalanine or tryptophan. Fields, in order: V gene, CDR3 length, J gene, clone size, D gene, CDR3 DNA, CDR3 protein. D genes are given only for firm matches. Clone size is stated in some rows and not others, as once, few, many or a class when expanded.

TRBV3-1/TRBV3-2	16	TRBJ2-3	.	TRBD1	TGTGCCAGCAGCCCCTTGGGACAGGGGGGCACAGATACGCAGTATTTT	CASSPLGQGGTDTQYF
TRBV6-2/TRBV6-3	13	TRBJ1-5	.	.	TGTGCCAGCAGTTACGAGGCGGATCAGCCCCAGCATTTT	CASSYEADQPQHF
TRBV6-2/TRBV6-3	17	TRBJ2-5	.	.	TGTGCCAGCAGTTACTCGTTAATACGGGGATTCGGAGAGACCCAGTACTTC	CASSYSLIRGFGETQYF
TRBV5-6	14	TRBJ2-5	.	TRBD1	TGTGCCAGCAGCCCGTGGGACAGGGAAGAGACCCAGTACTTC	CASSPWDREETQYF
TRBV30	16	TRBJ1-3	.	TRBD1	TGTGCCTGGAGCCTCACCCGAGGACAGGGTGGAAACACCATATATTTT	CAWSLTRGQGGNTIYF
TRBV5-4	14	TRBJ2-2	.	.	TGTGCCAGCGCCGAGGGGGGGAGGATCGGGGAGCTGTTTTTT	CASAEGGRIGELFF
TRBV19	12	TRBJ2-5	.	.	TGTGCCAGTAGTGAAGGAGGAGAGACCCAGTACTTC	CASSEGGETQYF
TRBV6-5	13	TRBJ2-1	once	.	TGTGCCAGCATCGAGCCCGTTTACAATGAGCAGTTCTTC	CASIEPVYNEQFF
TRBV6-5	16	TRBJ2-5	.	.	TGTGCCAGCAGTTACTCGTTGTCGGACAGCCAAGAGACCCAGTACTTC	CASSYSLSDSQETQYF
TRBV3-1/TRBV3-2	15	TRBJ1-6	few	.	TGTGCCAGCAGCCCTCAGACAGGATGGAATTCACCCCTCCACTTT	CASSPQTGWNSPLHF
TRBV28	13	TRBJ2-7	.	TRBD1	TGTGCCAGCAGGTTCCAGGGGGTCGACGAGCAGTACTTC	CASRFQGVDEQYF
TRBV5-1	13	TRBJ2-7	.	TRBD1	TGCGCCAGCAGCGTGGACAGGGCCTACGAGCAGTACTTC	CASSVDRAYEQYF
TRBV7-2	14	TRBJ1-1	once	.	TGTGCCAGCAGCTTAGTTACAGGGTACACTGAAGCTTTCTTT	CASSLVTGYTEAFF
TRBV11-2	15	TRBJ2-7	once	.	TGTGCCAGCAGCCCCCAGTTTGCAGGGATGCACGAGCAGTACTTC	CASSPQFAGMHEQYF
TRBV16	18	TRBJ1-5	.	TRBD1	TGTGCCAGCAGCCAAGCGGCAGGGGGCTATAGGAGCAATCAGCCCCAGCATTTT	CASSQAAGGYRSNQPQHF
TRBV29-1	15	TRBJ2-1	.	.	TGCAGCGTTGAAGTCTCCGGGAGCTCCTACAATGAGCAGTTCTTC	CSVEVSGSSYNEQFF
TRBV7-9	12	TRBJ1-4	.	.	TGTGCCAGCAGCCTCTCAGGGGAAAAACTGTTTTTT	CASSLSGEKLFF
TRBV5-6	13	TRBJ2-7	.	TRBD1	TGTGCCAGCAGCTTGCAGGACAGGGCACAGAAGTACTTC	CASSLQDRAQKYF
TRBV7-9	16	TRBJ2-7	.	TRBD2	TGTGCCAGCAGCCCAGGTGGCGGGAGGGCCCTACACGAGCAGTACTTC	CASSPGGGRALHEQYF
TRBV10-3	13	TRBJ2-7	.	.	TGTGCCATCAGTGGACAGGTATCCTACGAGCAGTACTTC	CAISGQVSYEQYF
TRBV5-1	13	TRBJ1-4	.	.	TGCGCCAGCAGCTTGGGGCAAAATGAAAAACTGTTTTTT	CASSLGQNEKLFF
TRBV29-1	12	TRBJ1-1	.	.	TGCAGCGTTGAAGGACTCAACACTGAAGCTTTCTTT	CSVEGLNTEAFF
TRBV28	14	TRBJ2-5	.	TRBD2	TGTGCCAGCAGTTTAAGCGGGGGGGGAGAGACCCAGTACTTC	CASSLSGGGETQYF
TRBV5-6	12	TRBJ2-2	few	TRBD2	TGTGCCAGCAGTGCGGGAGTTTACGAGCTGTTTTTT	CASSAGVYELFF
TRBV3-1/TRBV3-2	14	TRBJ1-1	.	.	TGTGCCAGCAGCCAACCCGGGGGGGGCACTGAAGCTTTCTTT	CASSQPGGGTEAFF
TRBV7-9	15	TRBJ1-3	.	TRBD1	TGTGCCAGCAGCCGATCAGGGGGGACTGGAAACACCATATATTTT	CASSRSGGTGNTIYF
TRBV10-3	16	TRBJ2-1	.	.	TGTGCCATCAGTGACGGCAGAAGGAGGATAATCGATGAGCAGTTCTTC	CAISDGRRRIIDEQFF
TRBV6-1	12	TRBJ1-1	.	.	TGTGCCAGCAGTGAAGGTCCTCTGGAAGCTTTCTTT	CASSEGPLEAFF
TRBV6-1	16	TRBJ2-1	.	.	TGTGCCAGCAGTGAAATCGCGGGTGGCTCCTACAATGAGCAGTTCTTC	CASSEIAGGSYNEQFF
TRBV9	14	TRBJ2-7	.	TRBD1	TGTGCCAGCAGCCTCGGACAGGGTAACTACGAGCAGTACTTC	CASSLGQGNYEQYF
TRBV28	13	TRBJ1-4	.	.	TGTGCCAGCAGACGAGCAACTAATGAAAAACTGTTTTTT	CASRRATNEKLFF
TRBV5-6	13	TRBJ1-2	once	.	TGTGCCAGCAGCCTCGACAGCGACTATGGCTACACCTTC	CASSLDSDYGYTF
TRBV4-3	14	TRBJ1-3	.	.	TGCGCCAGCAGCCGGACAAACTCTGGAAACACCATATATTTT	CASSRTNSGNTIYF
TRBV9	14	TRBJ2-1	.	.	TGTGCCAGCAGCGTTAGCGGTTCCTACAATGAGCAGTTCTTC	CASSVSGSYNEQFF
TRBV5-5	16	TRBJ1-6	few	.	TGTGCCAGCAGCTTAGTTAGGAGTCAGGGGAATTCACCCCTCCACTTT	CASSLVRSQGNSPLHF
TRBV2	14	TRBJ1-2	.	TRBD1	TGTGCCAGCAGTGACCAGGGGGCTAACTATGGCTACACCTTC	CASSDQGANYGYTF
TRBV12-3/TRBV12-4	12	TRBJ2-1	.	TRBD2	TGTGCCAGCAGGGCCGGACTAGGAGAGCAGTTCTTC	CASRAGLGEQFF
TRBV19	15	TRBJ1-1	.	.	TGTGCCAGTAGGCGGGACGGTGGATTGAACACTGAAGCTTTCTTT	CASRRDGGLNTEAFF
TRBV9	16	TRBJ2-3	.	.	TGTGCCAGCAGCGTAGCGTCTAGTGCGCTTGGGGATACGCAGTATTTT	CASSVASSALGDTQYF
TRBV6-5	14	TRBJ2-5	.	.	TGTGCCAGCACCATGGGGGCTAGCCAAGAGACCCAGTACTTC	CASTMGASQETQYF
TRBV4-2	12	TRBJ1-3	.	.	TGTGCCAGCAGCCACGAGGGGACTTCTCCTTATTTT	CASSHEGTSPYF
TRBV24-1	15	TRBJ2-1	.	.	TGTGCCACCAGTGATAGGGGTGATTACGACAATGAGCAGTTCTTC	CATSDRGDYDNEQFF
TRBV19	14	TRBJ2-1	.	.	TGTGCCAGTATACGGAACAGTCTCTCCAATGAGCAGTTCTTC	CASIRNSLSNEQFF
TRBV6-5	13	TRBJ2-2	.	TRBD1	TGTGCCAGCGTCGACAGGGCCGGCGGGGAGCTGTTTTTT	CASVDRAGGELFF
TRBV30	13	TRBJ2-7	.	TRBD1	TGTGCCTGGAGAAACAGGGGAACCTACGAGCAGTACTTC	CAWRNRGTYEQYF
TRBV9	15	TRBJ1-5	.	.	TGTGCCAGCAGCGTAGATCCGGGGGACAATCAGCCCCAGCATTTT	CASSVDPGDNQPQHF
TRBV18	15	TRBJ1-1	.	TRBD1	TGTGCCAGCTCCCCTGGACAGGGACAAGGAAGAGTGACTTTCTTT	CASSPGQGQGRVTFF
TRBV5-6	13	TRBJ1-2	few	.	TGTGCCAGCAGGGCAACAGGCCACTATGGCTACACCTTC	CASRATGHYGYTF
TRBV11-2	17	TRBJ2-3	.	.	TGTGCCAGCAGCTTAATGCCCGGGGTAACTGTCACAGATACGCAGTATTTT	CASSLMPGVTVTDTQYF
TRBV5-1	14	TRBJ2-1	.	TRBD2	TGCGCCAGCAGCGCCCGGAGACTAGCGGATAAGCAGTTCTTC	CASSARRLADKQFF
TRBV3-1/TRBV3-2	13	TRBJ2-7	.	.	TGTGCCAGCAGCCAAGACCCTGTCTACGAGCAGTACTTC	CASSQDPVYEQYF
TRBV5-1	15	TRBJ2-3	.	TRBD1	TGCGCCAGCAGCGCCGGGACAGGGGGCGCGGATACGCAGTATTTT	CASSAGTGGADTQYF
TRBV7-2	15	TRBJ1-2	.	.	TGTGCCAGCAGCTTAGCTCTGGGTCAGGGCAATGGCTACACCTTC	CASSLALGQGNGYTF
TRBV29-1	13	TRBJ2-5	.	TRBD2	TGCAGCGTTGATTCGGGGGGGCCAGAGACCCAGTACTTC	CSVDSGGPETQYF
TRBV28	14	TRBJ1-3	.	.	TGTGCCAGCAGTTTTGGGGCACCTGGAAACACCATATATTTT	CASSFGAPGNTIYF
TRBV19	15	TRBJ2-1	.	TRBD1	TGTGCCAGTAAAACCGGGACAGGGCCCTACAATGAGCAGTTCTTC	CASKTGTGPYNEQFF
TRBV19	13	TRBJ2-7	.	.	TGTGCCAGTATTCGGCGGGACCTCTACGAGCAGTACTTC	CASIRRDLYEQYF
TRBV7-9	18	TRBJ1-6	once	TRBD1	TGTGCCAGCAGCAAAGGACAGGGTTTGCTCGCTTATAATTCACCCCTCCACTTT	CASSKGQGLLAYNSPLHF